The clone carrying this TCR beta chain was seen many times. Per the original methods: Estimates of nucleated cell counts were drawn from the amplification of reference gene primers. Clones were read by immunoSEQ multiplex PCR, and TCRdb kept only the in-frame ones, dropping some. V, J and clone size are taken as reported in that table, and D and trimming were inferred from the DNA itself. Here the sample spans about 290,000 clones, about 90% being singletons. The data are from a study of blood T cell repertoires in COVID-19. Whole-study context: Samples representing acute and convalescent COVID-19 were sourced from the United States, Italy and Spain. In each case, the material was cDNA or gDNA derived from T cells, B-cell-depleted T cells, or PBMCs.

The CDR3 loop spans 16 amino acids. Per the germline V gene, CDR1 is MNHNS and CDR2 is SASEGT. V was cut by 4 bases and J by 3 bases, with 16 bases left in between. A Seattle source enrolled patients during active infection and followed them longitudinally. The TCR comes from a woman aged 25-40 years with COVID-19, enrolled during active disease. The chain has TRBV6-1 and TRBJ1-5, with no clear D. Material for sequencing was peripheral blood. The CDR3 reads CASSGVGARANQPQHF. The CDR3 DNA reads as TGTGCCAGCAGTGGAGTGGGTGCGAGGGCCAATCAGCCCCAGCATTTT.